Each of the 20 T cell receptor beta chains below was sequenced from the same sample in a study of T cells in localized non-small cell lung cancer. Sequencing was performed with immunoSEQ multiplex PCR; in TCRdb, only in-frame clones are kept and a portion is missing. The sample yields tens of thousands of clones, roughly 90% seen once. The source material was peripheral blood, sampled before any cancer treatment. These receptors all stem from a male donor at least 60 years old with stage III squamous cell lung carcinoma.

The chain links TRBV6-6 to TRBJ1-1; 11 positions match TRBD1. Germline V gene data show CDR1 as MNHNY and CDR2 as SVGAGI (reference sequence). V lost 6 bases and J lost 4; bases outside the gene matches: 10. This CDR3 spans 16 amino acids. The CDR3 nucleotides read TGTGCCAGCAGAGGTGCAGGCGGGACAGGGGGCACTGAAGCTTTCTTT. Translation gives CASRGAGGTGGTEAFF.

The V call is TRBV7-2, the J call TRBJ2-3; 8 nucleotides line up with TRBD2. CDR1 and CDR2 (germline): SGHTA, FQGNSA. V lost 0 bases and J lost 5; bases outside the gene matches: 4. The CDR3 spans 15 residues. The CDR3: CASSLAGGAEDTQYF. CDR3 coding DNA: TGTGCCAGCAGCTTAGCCGGGGGGGCCGAAGATACGCAGTATTTT.

The chain is built from TRBV15 and TRBJ1-6, with 8 bases fitting TRBD1. Trimming at V came to 0 bases and at J to 7 bases, leaving 5 bases not matched to a gene. CDR1 and CDR2 from the germline V gene are LNHNV and YYDKDF (reference sequence). The CDR3 extends over 16 amino acids. This CDR3 reads CATSREYRGFNSPLHF. For the CDR3, the DNA is TGTGCCACCAGCAGAGAGTACAGGGGGTTCAATTCACCCCTCCACTTT.

V usage is TRBV7-2 and J usage is TRBJ2-2; 8 bases are a match to TRBD2. The CDR3 covers 15 residues. V shed 5 bases and J 5 bases; nucleotides not matched to a gene: 7. Germline CDR1 SGHTA, CDR2 FQGNSA. The CDR3 loop is CASSPRVAGTGELFF. Here the CDR3 DNA reads TGTGCCAGCAGCCCCCGTGTAGCGGGGACCGGGGAGCTGTTTTTT.

The rearrangement uses TRBV7-9 and TRBJ1-1, with a weak D call TRBD1 (6 bases). The germline CDR1 and CDR2 sequences are SEHNR and FQNEAQ (reference sequence). CDR3 size: 14 residues. With 6 bases removed from V and 3 bases from J, the gap between germline ends came to 14 bases. The CDR3 protein is CASRLLGGDTEAFF. For the CDR3, the DNA is TGTGCCAGCAGGCTATTAGGGGGGGACACTGAAGCTTTCTTT.

The genes are TRBV10-3 and TRBJ1-2; 9 bases are a match to TRBD1. This CDR3 is 16 amino acids long. CDR1 is ENHRY, CDR2 SYGVKD, per germline. V gave up 5 bases and J gave up 4 bases; unmatched junction bases: 11. The CDR3 loop is CAISSTGTGSLYGYTF. The CDR3 bases are TGTGCCATCAGTTCAACCGGGACAGGGTCCCTCTATGGCTACACCTTC.

The V gene is TRBV6-1, the J gene TRBJ1-5; tentative D call: TRBD1 (5 bases). The V and J ends lost 6 bases and 4 bases respectively, with 19 bases between them. CDR3 length: 16 amino acids. Germline-derived CDR1 and CDR2 are MNHNS and SASEGT. CDR3 sequence (DNA): TGTGCCAGCAGGGAACTGGCAGGGCGAATAAATCAGCCCCAGCATTTT. Amino acids: CASRELAGRINQPQHF.

A single count supports this clone. The V and J genes are TRBV19 and TRBJ1-1; a possible D gene is TRBD1 (6 bases). The CDR3 covers 14 residues. Trimming removed 6 bases at V and 1 base at J, with 12 bases between. Germline CDR1 reads LNHDA; CDR2 reads SQIVND (reference sequence). The CDR3 protein is CASSKTGSNTEAFF. CDR3 nucleotide sequence: TGTGCCAGTAGCAAGACAGGTTCGAACACTGAAGCTTTCTTT. Complete variable domain (other parts from reference TRBV19 and TRBJ1-1): DGGITQSPKYLFRKEGQNVTLSCEQNLNHDAMYWYRQDPGQGLRLIYYSQIVNDFQKGDIAEGYSVSREKKESFPLTVTSAQKNPTAFYLCASSKTGSNTEAFFGQGTRLTVV.

In this sample, this clone turned up a few times. The V call is TRBV11-2, the J call TRBJ2-2, with unresolved D. The CDR3 loop spans 16 amino acids. The germline V and J ends were trimmed by 4 bases and 0 bases, with 12 bases remaining between them. CDR1 and CDR2 from the germline V gene are SGHAT and FQNNGV. CDR3 in amino acids: CASSSYTHANTGELFF. The CDR3 bases are TGTGCCAGCAGCTCCTACACCCACGCGAACACCGGGGAGCTGTTTTTT.

V usage is TRBV5-4 and J usage is TRBJ1-2, with TRBD1 as a possible D gene (5 bases). The germline gives CDR1 SGHNT, CDR2 YYREEE (reference sequence). The CDR3 consists of 15 residues. V gave up 0 bases and J gave up 6 bases, with 15 bases separating them. This CDR3 is CASSLDFGGTDGYTF. DNA of the CDR3: TGTGCCAGCAGCTTGGATTTCGGCGGGACGGATGGCTACACCTTC.

The chain is built from TRBV29-1 and TRBJ2-3, with 12 bases that match TRBD1. The V segment lost 7 bases and the J segment 4 bases; nucleotides outside the gene matches: 3. The germline V gene encodes CDR1 SQVTM and CDR2 ANQGSEA. The CDR3 totals 13 residues. For the CDR3, the DNA is TGCAGCGATCGGGACAGGGGGCCAGATACGCAGTATTTT. This encodes CSDRDRGPDTQYF.

This chain connects TRBV19 to TRBJ2-2; 13 bases map to TRBD2. V was clipped by 5 bases and J by 0 bases; unmatched bases: 6. The CDR3 covers 18 residues. Per germline, CDR1 LNHDA and CDR2 SQIVND (reference sequence). The CDR3 protein is CASSRGLAGRSNTGELFF. CDR3 nucleotides: TGTGCCAGTAGTCGGGGACTAGCGGGGCGTTCGAACACCGGGGAGCTGTTTTTT.

The gene calls are TRBV5-4 and TRBJ2-3; 10 bases match TRBD2. The CDR3 consists of 16 residues. The V segment lost 4 bases and the J segment 2 bases; nucleotides outside the gene matches: 7. Germline V gives CDR1 SGHNT, CDR2 YYREEE (reference sequence). The CDR3 protein is CASSHPSGGATDTQYF. In nucleotides, the CDR3 is TGTGCCAGCAGCCACCCCAGCGGGGGGGCCACAGATACGCAGTATTTT.

The chain carries TRBV5-1 and TRBJ2-3; maybe TRBD1 (6 bases). Germline V gives CDR1 SGHRS, CDR2 YFSETQ. V lost 5 bases and J lost 0, with 10 bases in between. The CDR3 is made up of 14 amino acids. The CDR3 spells CASRPQGSTDTQYF. The CDR3 DNA is TGCGCCAGCAGGCCCCAGGGGAGCACAGATACGCAGTATTTT.

The rearrangement joins TRBV19 to TRBJ2-3, with 11 positions matching TRBD1. From germline, CDR1 is LNHDA and CDR2 SQIVND (reference sequence). With 7 bases clipped from V and 3 bases from J, the junction kept 6 bases outside the gene matches. This CDR3 spans 15 amino acids. The DNA for the CDR3 is TGTGCCAGTACCACCGGACAGGGGGCGACAGATACGCAGTATTTT. The encoded protein is CASTTGQGATDTQYF.

This chain uses TRBV7-8 with TRBJ1-2; no reliable D call. This CDR3 region has 13 residues. Germline V lookup: CDR1 SGHVS, CDR2 FQNEAQ. The V end lost 5 bases, the J end lost 1 base, and 8 bases lay between the germline ends. Here the CDR3 reads CASSPRVNYGYTF. CDR3 sequence (DNA): TGTGCCAGCAGCCCCCGGGTTAACTATGGCTACACCTTC.

The rearrangement uses TRBV5-6 and TRBJ1-5; tentatively, D is TRBD1 (6 bases). Germline CDR1 and CDR2: SGHDT and YYEEEE. CDR3 length: 16 amino acids. Trimming left V 0 bases short and J 1 base short, with 11 bases between. The CDR3 sequence is CASSLEGGRSNQPQHF. The DNA for the CDR3 is TGTGCCAGCAGCTTGGAAGGGGGAAGGAGCAATCAGCCCCAGCATTTT.

The CDR3 coding sequence is TGTGCCGTCCTCGGGCTAATCTCTGGAAACACCATATATTTT. Protein product: CAVLGLISGNTIYF. This chain connects TRBV6-1 to TRBJ1-3; D is undetermined. CDR1 and CDR2 (germline): MNHNS, SASEGT. Deletions cut 11 bases from V and 0 bases from J, with 14 bases between. The CDR3 is 14 residues long.

This rearrangement joins TRBV7-2 to TRBJ2-1; 14 positions match TRBD2. The CDR3 spans 18 residues. V shed 3 bases and J 7 bases; nucleotides not matched to a gene: 11. Germline loops: CDR1 SGHTA, CDR2 FQGNSA. CDR3: CASSFRRLAGGPSNEQFF. The CDR3 bases are TGTGCCAGCAGCTTCAGGCGACTAGCGGGGGGGCCGAGTAATGAGCAGTTCTTC.

The V call is TRBV28, the J call TRBJ2-3; 9 nucleotides line up with TRBD2. The CDR3 covers 17 residues. Germline lookup yields CDR1 MDHEN and CDR2 SYDVKM. V was pared by 2 bases and J by 2 bases, with 8 bases of the junction left unmatched. The CDR3 sequence: CASSLGGLAGTTDTQYF. In nucleotides, the CDR3 is TGTGCCAGCAGTTTAGGTGGGCTAGCGGGGACCACAGATACGCAGTATTTT. The full variable domain, completed using reference TRBV28 and TRBJ2-3, is DVKVTQSSRYLVKRTGEKVFLECVQDMDHENMFWYRQDPGLGLRLIYFSYDVKMKEKGDIPEGYSVSREKKERFSLILESASTNQTSMYLCASSLGGLAGTTDTQYFGPGTRLTVL.